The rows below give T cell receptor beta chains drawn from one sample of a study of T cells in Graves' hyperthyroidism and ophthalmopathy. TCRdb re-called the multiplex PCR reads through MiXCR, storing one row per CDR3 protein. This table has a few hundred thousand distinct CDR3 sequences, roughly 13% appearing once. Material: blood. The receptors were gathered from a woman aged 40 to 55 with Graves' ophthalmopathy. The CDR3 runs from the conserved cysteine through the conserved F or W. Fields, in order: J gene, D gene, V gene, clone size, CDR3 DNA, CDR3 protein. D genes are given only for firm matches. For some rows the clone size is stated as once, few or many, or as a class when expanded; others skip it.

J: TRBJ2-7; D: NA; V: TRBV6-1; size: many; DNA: TGTGCCAGCAGTTACGACAGGCCCTACGAGCAGTACTTC; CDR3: CASSYDRPYEQYF
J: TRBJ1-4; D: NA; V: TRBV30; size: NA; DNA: TGTGCCTGGAGTGCTCACAGGAGGAATGAAAAACTGTTTTTT; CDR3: CAWSAHRRNEKLFF
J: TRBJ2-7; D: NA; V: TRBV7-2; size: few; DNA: TGTGCCAGCAGGATGGGTAGCTACGAGCAGTACTTC; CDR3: CASRMGSYEQYF
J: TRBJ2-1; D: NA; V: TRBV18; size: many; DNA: TGTGCCAGCTCGAGACGGCCCTCTTCTCACAATGAGCAGTTCTTC; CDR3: CASSRRPSSHNEQFF
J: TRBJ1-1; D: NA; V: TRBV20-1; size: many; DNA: TGCAGTGTCGTCCCCCTCGTTAAGGTTGACGAGAACACTGAAGCTTTCTTT; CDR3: CSVVPLVKVDENTEAFF
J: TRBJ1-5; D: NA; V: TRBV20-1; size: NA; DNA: TGCAGTGCTAAGTTATATAGCAATCAGCCCCAGCATTTT; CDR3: CSAKLYSNQPQHF
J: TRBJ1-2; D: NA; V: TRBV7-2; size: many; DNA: TGTGCCAGCAGCTCCCGGGGGTCCTCCGTGGGCTACACCTTC; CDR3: CASSSRGSSVGYTF
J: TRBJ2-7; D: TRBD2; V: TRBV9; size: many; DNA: TGTGCCAGCAGCGTAGGGCCTAGCGGGGCCTACGAGCAGTACTTC; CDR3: CASSVGPSGAYEQYF
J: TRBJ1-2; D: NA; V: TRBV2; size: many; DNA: TGTGCCGGCACCTCCGTGGAGGGGTTTGGCTACACCTTC; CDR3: CAGTSVEGFGYTF
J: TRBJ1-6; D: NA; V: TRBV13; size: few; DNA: TGTGCCAGCAGCTTACTAGCAGCAAATTCACCCCTCCACTTT; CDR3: CASSLLAANSPLHF
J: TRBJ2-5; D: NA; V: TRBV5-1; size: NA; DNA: TGCGCCAGCAGCTTCCGTAATGACTATCAAGAGACCCAGTACTTC; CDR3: CASSFRNDYQETQYF
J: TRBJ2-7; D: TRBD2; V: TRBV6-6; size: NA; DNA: TGTGCCAGCAGTTACTCTAGCGGGAGGGTCAATTACGAGCAGTACTTC; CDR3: CASSYSSGRVNYEQYF
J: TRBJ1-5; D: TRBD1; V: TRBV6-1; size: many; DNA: TGTGCCAGCACCCGGACGGCAGGGGGAAGGCTGCCACAGCATTTT; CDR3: CASTRTAGGRLPQHF
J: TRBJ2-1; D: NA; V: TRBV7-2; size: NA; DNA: TGTGCCAGCAGCTTATATCGCTCCTACAATGAGCAGTTCTTC; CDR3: CASSLYRSYNEQFF
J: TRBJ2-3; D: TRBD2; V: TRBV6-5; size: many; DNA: TGTGCCAGCAGTTACTCGATTTCCCTAGCGGGGGCAGATACGCAGTATTTT; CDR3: CASSYSISLAGADTQYF
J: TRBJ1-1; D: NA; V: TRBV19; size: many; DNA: TGTGCCAGTAGAAGACAGGTATTAAACACTGAAGCTTTCTTT; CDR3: CASRRQVLNTEAFF
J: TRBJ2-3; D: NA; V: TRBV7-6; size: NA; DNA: TGTGCCAGCAGCTTAGCTTGGGGGGCGGCAAAGGATACGCAGTATTTT; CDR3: CASSLAWGAAKDTQYF
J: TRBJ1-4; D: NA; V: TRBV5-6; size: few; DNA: TGTGCCAGCAGCTTTGCCGTCGGATATAATGAAAAACTGTTTTTT; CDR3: CASSFAVGYNEKLFF
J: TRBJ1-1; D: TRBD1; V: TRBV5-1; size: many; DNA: TGCGCCAGCAGCTTGGGAGGGGGCTGGAACACTGAAGCTTTCTTT; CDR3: CASSLGGGWNTEAFF
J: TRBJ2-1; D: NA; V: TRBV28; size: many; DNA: TGTGCCAGCAGTTTAGCTGGGACGTTCTACAATGAGCAGTTCTTC; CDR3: CASSLAGTFYNEQFF